This TCR beta chain was recorded in a study of OX40 agonist ivuxolimab in advanced cancers. In the study overall: Dose-escalation patients' cancers were hepatocellular carcinoma, melanoma, renal cell or head and neck cancer. A partial response was reached by three patients: one with hepatocellular carcinoma and two with cutaneous melanoma.

Data came from immunoSEQ multiplex PCR; TCRdb stores just in-frame clones and leaves some out. The repertoire holds approximately 50,000 clones, over 80% seen once, with around 11% in the top ten. The CDR3 runs 13 residues. Trimming took 3 bases from V and 7 from J, leaving 12 bases between them. Germline loops: CDR1 LNHNV, CDR2 YYDKDF (reference sequence). The chain combines TRBV15 with TRBJ1-2, with D possibly matching TRBD1 (6 bases). This receptor was obtained from an adult with an advanced solid tumor such as melanoma, head and neck, liver or kidney cancer. Source: CD4+ or CD8+ T cells sorted from blood, taken in a trial of the OX40 agonist ivuxolimab. The CDR3 protein is CATSSRKGGGYTF. CDR3 bases: TGTGCCACCAGCAGCCGGAAGGGGGGTGGCTACACCTTC.